This is a list of T cell receptor beta chains from one sample in a study of Ad26.COV2.S vaccination and SARS-CoV-2 variants. Profiled with immunoSEQ multiplex PCR; TCRdb holds only in-frame clones, not every one. The sample holds a few hundred thousand clones, 90% seen once. Sequenced material: peripheral blood, taken in a trial of Ad26.COV2.S vaccine versus placebo. The origin of the receptors is a person aged 18 to 59 who received the Ad26.COV2.S COVID-19 vaccine or a placebo. CDR3s include the opening cysteine and the closing phenylalanine or tryptophan. The order of the fields is J gene, V gene, D gene, clone size, CDR3 protein, CDR3 DNA. D genes are given only for firm matches. Clone size appears in some rows only: once, few, many, or a class for an expanded clone.

>TRBJ2-3|TRBV7-8|NA|NA
CASSPLPWGPLQHGDTQYF
TGTGCCAGCAGCCCACTCCCTTGGGGCCCCTTGCAGCATGGAGATACGCAGTATTTT
>TRBJ1-4|TRBV2|NA|NA
CASSEDGGNEKLFF
TGTGCCAGCAGTGAAGACGGGGGAAATGAAAAACTGTTTTTT
>TRBJ1-2|TRBV6-2/TRBV6-3|NA|NA
CASSYSKGTYGYTF
TGTGCCAGCAGTTATTCTAAGGGGACCTATGGCTACACCTTC
>TRBJ1-1|TRBV19|NA|NA
CASSMITAPGVAFF
TGTGCCAGTAGTATGATTACCGCACCCGGGGTAGCTTTCTTT
>TRBJ1-1|TRBV5-1|NA|NA
CASSARGGSDTEAFF
TGCGCCAGCAGCGCCAGGGGAGGTTCGGACACTGAAGCTTTCTTT
>TRBJ2-5|TRBV14|TRBD2|once
CASSQVLAGASQYF
TGTGCCAGCAGCCAAGTACTAGCGGGAGCTTCCCAGTACTTC
>TRBJ1-1|TRBV7-2|TRBD1|NA
CASSTRGQGGTEAFF
TGTGCCAGCAGCACCCGTGGACAGGGGGGTACTGAAGCTTTCTTT
>TRBJ1-1|TRBV27|NA|NA
CASSSRTGVTEAFF
TGTGCCAGCAGTTCAAGGACGGGGGTCACTGAAGCTTTCTTT
>TRBJ1-2|TRBV19|NA|NA
CASSPRTHNWNYGYTF
TGTGCCAGTAGTCCACGGACCCACAATTGGAACTATGGCTACACCTTC
>TRBJ1-3|TRBV25-1|NA|NA
CASSSGWWADSGNTIYF
TGTGCCAGCAGCAGTGGGTGGTGGGCGGATTCTGGAAACACCATATATTTT
>TRBJ2-3|TRBV2|TRBD2|NA
CASSESSGGTPTDTQYF
TGTGCCAGCAGTGAAAGTAGCGGGGGGACACCCACAGATACGCAGTATTTT
>TRBJ1-4|TRBV6-6|NA|few
CASSYGRGANEKLFF
TGTGCCAGCAGTTACGGCAGGGGAGCTAATGAAAAACTGTTTTTT
>TRBJ2-3|TRBV6-5|NA|few
CASSPTRDTQYF
TGTGCCAGCAGTCCTACCCGAGATACGCAGTATTTT
>TRBJ1-1|TRBV4-3|TRBD1|NA
CASSQGALTGGAFF
TGCGCCAGCAGCCAAGGGGCCTTGACAGGGGGGGCTTTCTTT
>TRBJ2-7|TRBV7-2|TRBD1|NA
CASSLSAGGFNEQYF
TGTGCCAGCAGCCTCTCGGCAGGGGGCTTTAACGAGCAGTACTTC
>TRBJ1-6|TRBV7-9|NA|once
CASSSRGGSDSPLHF
TGTGCCAGCAGCTCAAGGGGGGGCTCAGATTCACCCCTCCACTTT
>TRBJ2-6|TRBV7-3|NA|NA
CASSLGLSSGANVLTF
TGTGCCAGCAGCTTGGGACTCAGCTCTGGGGCCAACGTCCTGACTTTC
>TRBJ1-3|TRBV7-9|NA|NA
CASSLSVRRSGNTIYF
TGTGCCAGCAGCTTATCAGTTCGGCGCTCTGGAAACACCATATATTTT
>TRBJ1-1|TRBV7-9|NA|few
CASPWGVPGGIDTEAFF
TGTGCCAGCCCGTGGGGCGTCCCCGGGGGGATTGACACTGAAGCTTTCTTT
>TRBJ1-2|TRBV3-1/TRBV3-2|NA|NA
CASSQDGHSRGYTF
TGTGCCAGCAGCCAAGATGGCCACAGTCGGGGCTACACCTTC
>TRBJ1-1|TRBV29-1|NA|NA
CSASTGGFGTEAFF
TGCAGCGCCAGTACGGGAGGGTTCGGCACTGAAGCTTTCTTT
>TRBJ2-1|TRBV19|NA|NA
CASSREPFHNEQFF
TGTGCCAGTAGTAGGGAACCCTTCCACAATGAGCAGTTCTTC
>TRBJ2-1|TRBV11-2|NA|NA
CASSSSSGTTNEQFF
TGTGCCAGCAGCTCATCCTCCGGGACCACTAATGAGCAGTTCTTC
>TRBJ1-5|TRBV18|TRBD1|NA
CASSPAGTASNQPQHF
TGTGCCAGCTCACCCGCCGGGACAGCGAGCAATCAGCCCCAGCATTTT
>TRBJ2-1|TRBV7-2|NA|NA
CASSSGAGVEQFF
TGTGCCAGCAGCTCAGGGGCCGGAGTTGAGCAGTTCTTC
>TRBJ2-5|TRBV3-1/TRBV3-2|NA|once
CASSQGGLQETQYF
TGTGCCAGCAGCCAAGGGGGCCTCCAAGAGACCCAGTACTTC
>TRBJ2-3|TRBV5-1|NA|once
CASSLVADTQYF
TGCGCCAGCAGCTTGGTCGCAGATACGCAGTATTTT
>TRBJ2-3|TRBV5-8|NA|NA
CASSLGQNTDTQYF
TGTGCCAGCAGCTTGGGACAGAACACAGATACGCAGTATTTT
>TRBJ2-3|TRBV5-1|NA|NA
CASSFRTRGSTDTQYF
TGCGCCAGCAGCTTTCGGACTAGGGGGAGCACAGATACGCAGTATTTT
>TRBJ1-2|TRBV6-5|NA|NA
CASSYWGRDGYTF
TGTGCCAGCAGTTACTGGGGGAGAGACGGCTACACCTTC
>TRBJ1-1|TRBV5-1|NA|NA
CASSLSAGLKNTEAFF
TGCGCCAGCAGCTTATCGGCAGGGTTGAAGAACACTGAAGCTTTCTTT
>TRBJ2-3|TRBV4-3|NA|NA
CASSQDAGTTDTQYF
TGCGCCAGCAGCCAAGATGCGGGTACCACAGATACGCAGTATTTT
>TRBJ2-7|TRBV13|NA|NA
CASSSPGYEQYF
TGTGCCAGCAGCTCCCCCGGATACGAGCAGTACTTC
>TRBJ1-1|TRBV6-2/TRBV6-3|NA|NA
CASSLPGELRDTEAFF
TGTGCCAGCAGCCTCCCAGGGGAGTTACGGGACACTGAAGCTTTCTTT
>TRBJ2-6|TRBV28|NA|NA
CASTPAVAGANVLTF
TGTGCCAGCACCCCGGCGGTGGCTGGGGCCAACGTCCTGACTTTC
>TRBJ2-1|TRBV7-6|TRBD1|once
CASRPGGANEQFF
TGTGCCAGCAGACCAGGGGGCGCCAATGAGCAGTTCTTC
>TRBJ1-3|TRBV7-2|NA|NA
CASSFYTDGNTIYF
TGTGCCAGCAGCTTCTATACGGACGGGAACACCATATATTTT
>TRBJ2-1|TRBV2|TRBD2|NA
CASRETSGSSYNEQFF
TGTGCCAGCAGGGAGACTAGCGGGAGCTCCTACAATGAGCAGTTCTTC
>TRBJ2-2|TRBV5-1|NA|NA
CASSLANLEKGGELFF
TGCGCCAGCAGCTTGGCCAACTTGGAGAAGGGCGGGGAGCTGTTTTTT
>TRBJ2-2|TRBV7-2|NA|NA
CAADAVNTGELFF
TGTGCAGCTGATGCGGTGAACACCGGGGAGCTGTTTTTT
>TRBJ2-3|TRBV5-5|TRBD2|NA
CASSAGPSAGGTDTQYF
TGTGCCAGCAGCGCAGGTCCATCGGCGGGGGGCACAGATACGCAGTATTTT
>TRBJ1-1|TRBV6-1|NA|once
CASSEDRGGLAFF
TGTGCCAGCAGTGAAGATCGCGGGGGACTCGCTTTCTTT
>TRBJ1-3|TRBV4-1|NA|NA
CASSQDLGGSTGNTIYF
TGCGCCAGCAGCCAAGATCTTGGGGGATCGACTGGAAACACCATATATTTT
>TRBJ2-3|TRBV27|TRBD2|NA
CASSPSMTTSGRTDTQYF
TGTGCCAGCAGTCCTTCTATGACGACTAGCGGGAGGACAGATACGCAGTATTTT
>TRBJ2-6|TRBV6-2/TRBV6-3|NA|NA
CASSPDPFSGANVLTF
TGTGCCAGCAGCCCCGATCCATTTTCGGGGGCCAACGTCCTGACTTTC
>TRBJ1-1|TRBV7-2|NA|NA
CASSLGTGPWAFF
TGTGCCAGCAGCCTTGGGACCGGGCCTTGGGCTTTCTTT
>TRBJ1-2|TRBV13|TRBD1|NA
CASSTTGGPYYGYTF
TGTGCCAGCAGTACGACAGGGGGACCTTACTATGGCTACACCTTC
>TRBJ1-1|TRBV21-1|NA|NA
CASSNGRGTEMPWAEAFF
TGTGCCAGCAGCAATGGGAGGGGGACAGAGATGCCATGGGCTGAAGCTTTCTTT
>TRBJ1-3|TRBV29-1|NA|once
CSAESGNTIYF
TGCAGCGCGGAGTCTGGAAACACCATATATTTT
>TRBJ2-1|TRBV5-1|NA|NA
CASSIQGGSYNEQFF
TGCGCCAGCAGCATACAGGGAGGCTCCTACAATGAGCAGTTCTTC
>TRBJ2-2|TRBV7-9|TRBD1|NA
CASSLTGVNTGELFF
TGTGCCAGCAGCCTAACAGGGGTGAACACCGGGGAGCTGTTTTTT